This is a list of T cell receptor beta chains from one sample in a study of T cell repertoires in cytomegalovirus infection. No antigen is known for these receptors. From the reads, TCRdb called clonotypes with MiXCR, one entry per CDR3 protein. The top ten clones hold about an eighth of a sample with roughly 990,000 distinct CDR3 sequences, 30% to 40% of them seen once. Source: cultured CD8+ T cells from PBMCs, taken from culture after CMV antigen stimulation. The source of these receptors is a human donor in good health (CMV status not recorded). Some clones in this sample may be carry-over from other donors' samples. The CDR3 runs from the conserved cysteine through the conserved F or W. The D gene is left open where the match is weak. Expanded clones are given a class, and other clones once, few, many or no size at all.

J | size | V | D | DNA | CDR3
TRBJ2-2 | NA | TRBV4-1 | NA | TGCGCCAGCAGCCACTTAGCGGTTCCTAACACCGGGGAGCTGTTTTTT | CASSHLAVPNTGELFF
TRBJ2-1 | NA | TRBV19 | NA | TGTGCCACCGCCGGGTGGGTCAGCAGCGGGTCCTACAATGAGCAGTTCTTC | CATAGWVSSGSYNEQFF
TRBJ2-1 | few | TRBV12-3/TRBV12-4 | NA | TGTGCCAGCAGTCCCCCTAGCAACAATGAGCAGTTCTTC | CASSPPSNNEQFF
TRBJ1-5 | few | TRBV24-1 | TRBD1 | TGTGCCACCAGTGACTCCGGACAGGTCGACCATCTATCAATGAAGCCCCAGCATTTT | CATSDSGQVDHLSMKPQHF
TRBJ2-5 | few | TRBV6-5 | NA | TGTGCCAGCAGCCGATCCCGGACAGTAAAAGAGACCCAGTACTTC | CASSRSRTVKETQYF
TRBJ1-4 | few | TRBV19 | NA | TGTGCCAGTAGTATCCTCACAATCGACTACAGGAGTAATGAAAAACTGTTTTTT | CASSILTIDYRSNEKLFF
TRBJ2-7 | few | TRBV6-1 | TRBD2 | TGTGCCAGCACCCCCGGGGGACTAGCGCCCTACGAGCAGTACTTC | CASTPGGLAPYEQYF
TRBJ2-2 | NA | TRBV2 | NA | TGTGCCAGAGGATGGACAACGGCCACCGGGGAGCTGTTTTTT | CARGWTTATGELFF
TRBJ1-6 | NA | TRBV20-1 | NA | TGCAGTGCTAGAGATCAAGGGGGAAGTAATTCACCCCTCCACTTT | CSARDQGGSNSPLHF
TRBJ2-6 | few | TRBV7-6 | TRBD1 | TGTGCCAGCAGCTCCCCACACCGGACAGGGGCTGGGGCCAACGTCCTGACTTTC | CASSSPHRTGAGANVLTF
TRBJ2-1 | many | TRBV7-6 | TRBD2 | TGTGCCAGCAGCTTAGACGTGGCCGGGGGGTCCTACAATGAGCAGTTCTTC | CASSLDVAGGSYNEQFF
TRBJ1-1 | NA | TRBV5-4 | NA | TGTGCCAGCAAAGGGCATGGCACTGAAGCTTTCTTT | CASKGHGTEAFF
TRBJ1-1 | few | TRBV6-1 | NA | TGTGCCAGCAGTGAAGCTTCGTGGCAGGTGAACACTGAAGCTTTCTTT | CASSEASWQVNTEAFF
TRBJ1-6 | few | TRBV6-5 | NA | TGTGCCACCCGAGGGGGTAGCTCCTATAATTCACCCCTCCACTTT | CATRGGSSYNSPLHF
TRBJ1-2 | NA | TRBV5-5 | NA | TGTGCCAGCAGCTTGGAGACAGCCCCTAACTATGGCTACACCTTC | CASSLETAPNYGYTF
TRBJ2-7 | NA | TRBV2 | NA | TGTGCCATACAGGGCGAGGGTACCGAGCAGTACTTC | CAIQGEGTEQYF
TRBJ1-1 | few | TRBV7-2 | NA | TGTGCCAATCGGGCCGCGATGAACACTGAAGCTTTCTTT | CANRAAMNTEAFF
TRBJ2-1 | NA | TRBV2 | TRBD1 | TGTGCCAGCAGTATGACAGGGATCTACAATGAGCAGTTCTTC | CASSMTGIYNEQFF
TRBJ2-3 | many | TRBV11-2 | NA | TGTGCCAGCAGCTTAACCCTACGGACGTCTAGCACAGATACGCAGTATTTT | CASSLTLRTSSTDTQYF
TRBJ1-5 | NA | TRBV28 | TRBD1 | TGTGCCAGCAGTGGTACAGGGGTCTATGGCAATCAGCCCCAGCATTTT | CASSGTGVYGNQPQHF
TRBJ2-7 | NA | TRBV6-5 | NA | TGTGCCAGCAGGGTGAAGGAGGGGAGATACGAGCAGTACTTC | CASRVKEGRYEQYF
TRBJ2-7 | few | TRBV4-1 | NA | TGCGCCAGCAGCCAAGAAAGGCCTAGAGGAGTCTACGAGCAGTACTTC | CASSQERPRGVYEQYF
TRBJ1-1 | NA | TRBV27 | NA | TGTGCCAGCAGTTTTGGGACGTACACTGAAGCTTTCTTT | CASSFGTYTEAFF
TRBJ2-1 | many | TRBV11-2 | NA | TGTGCCAGCAGTACAACCTTTGGGAAGTCCAATGAGCAGTTCTTC | CASSTTFGKSNEQFF
TRBJ2-3 | many | TRBV7-9 | TRBD1 | TGTGCCAGCAGCCCAAGGACAGGGCCGAACACAGATACGCAGTATTTT | CASSPRTGPNTDTQYF
TRBJ1-1 | NA | TRBV29-1 | NA | TGCAGCGTTGAGGACCCTGAAGCTTTCTTT | CSVEDPEAFF
TRBJ1-1 | NA | TRBV6-5 | NA | TGTGCCAGCAGTTACACGGGACACCCGAACACTGAAGCTTTCTTT | CASSYTGHPNTEAFF
TRBJ2-4 | NA | TRBV27 | TRBD2 | TGTGCCAGCCGCCTCAGGGAGGGGAAAAACATTCAGTACTTC | CASRLREGKNIQYF
TRBJ2-1 | NA | TRBV6-1 | TRBD1 | TGTGCCAGCAGTGAAGCGAAAGGACAGGAGAGGAATGAGCAGTTCTTC | CASSEAKGQERNEQFF
TRBJ1-5 | NA | TRBV2 | NA | TGTGCCAGCAGTGAATTTCGGGGAGAAAATCAGCCCCAGCATTTT | CASSEFRGENQPQHF
TRBJ1-5 | NA | TRBV19 | NA | TGTGCCAGTACCACGCCGGGACTGAGCAATCAGCCCCAGCATTTT | CASTTPGLSNQPQHF
TRBJ2-5 | many | TRBV7-6 | NA | TGTGCCAGCAGCTTAGCCACGGAGTTTGAAGAGACCCAGTACTTC | CASSLATEFEETQYF
TRBJ1-2 | NA | TRBV10-3 | TRBD1 | TGTGCCATCAGTCAATGGACAGGGGTTAACTATGGCTACACCTTC | CAISQWTGVNYGYTF
TRBJ1-1 | NA | TRBV28 | NA | TGTGCCAGCAGTTACATAACAGGGAAGGCCTTGAACACTGAAGCTTTCTTT | CASSYITGKALNTEAFF
TRBJ1-1 | many | TRBV7-8 | NA | TGTGCCAGCAGCTTAGCGCGAGGGGGGAACACTGAAGCTTTCTTT | CASSLARGGNTEAFF
TRBJ2-1 | few | TRBV5-4 | TRBD2 | TGTGCCAGCAGCTTGGGGGCAGCGGGGGAGTTCTTC | CASSLGAAGEFF
TRBJ2-1 | few | TRBV11-3 | TRBD2 | TGTGCCAGCAGCGTCGGGACTAGCGGGGGGGCCTCCTACAATGAGCAGTTCTTC | CASSVGTSGGASYNEQFF
TRBJ1-5 | few | TRBV27 | NA | TGTGCCAGCAGAGCTACACAGGGAGGCAATCAGCCCCAGCATTTT | CASRATQGGNQPQHF
TRBJ2-7 | few | TRBV20-1 | NA | TGCAGTGCTAGAGATAGGCTCAGCTCCTACGAGCAGTACTTC | CSARDRLSSYEQYF
TRBJ1-5 | many | TRBV4-1 | NA | TGCGCCAGCAGCCAGGAACAGGGAGCTAGACAGCCCCAGCATTTT | CASSQEQGARQPQHF
TRBJ2-4 | NA | TRBV7-9 | NA | TGTGCCAGCAGCCTCCCCGGCGGGGGCGAAAACATTCAGTACTTC | CASSLPGGGENIQYF
TRBJ1-4 | NA | TRBV12-3/TRBV12-4 | TRBD1 | TGTGGCAGCAGTTTCAGGGGGCGCGATGAAAAACTGTTTTTT | CGSSFRGRDEKLFF
TRBJ1-2 | NA | TRBV28 | NA | TGTGCCAGCAGCATTCCCCCCACAGGACTCTATGGCTACACCTTC | CASSIPPTGLYGYTF
TRBJ2-7 | NA | TRBV7-6 | TRBD1 | TGTGCCAGCAGCCACAGGGGGCTCCGGAACGAGCAGTACTTC | CASSHRGLRNEQYF
TRBJ1-5 | NA | TRBV5-5 | NA | TGTGCCAGCAGCTTGGGGCCCGGGTATAGCAATCAGCCCCAGCATTTT | CASSLGPGYSNQPQHF
TRBJ1-2 | NA | TRBV10-2 | NA | TGCGTCCCCCCGCGCAGGCGACACTATGGCTACACCTTC | CVPPRRRHYGYTF
TRBJ2-7 | NA | TRBV7-4 | NA | TGTGCCAGCAGCTTAGCGCCGACGGGGCGGACGGGGCACGAGCAGTACTTC | CASSLAPTGRTGHEQYF
TRBJ2-5 | NA | TRBV6-5 | NA | TGTGCCAGCAGTTACCTGGGGACCACCCGAGAGACCCAGTACTTC | CASSYLGTTRETQYF
TRBJ1-5 | NA | TRBV25-1 | TRBD1 | TGTGCCAGCAGTAGACTCCGGGGACAGAGCAATCAGCCCCAGCATTTT | CASSRLRGQSNQPQHF
TRBJ2-7 | NA | TRBV5-6 | NA | TGTGCCAGTACCCTGCGGGACACTAGCTCCTACGAGCAGTACTTC | CASTLRDTSSYEQYF
TRBJ2-2 | many | TRBV11-2 | NA | TGTGCCAGCAGCTTTTTTTGGGAGAACCCCGGGGAGCTGTTTTTT | CASSFFWENPGELFF
TRBJ1-2 | few | TRBV7-4 | NA | TGTGCCAGCAGCTTAGAAACCAGGCCGGATGGCTACACCTTC | CASSLETRPDGYTF